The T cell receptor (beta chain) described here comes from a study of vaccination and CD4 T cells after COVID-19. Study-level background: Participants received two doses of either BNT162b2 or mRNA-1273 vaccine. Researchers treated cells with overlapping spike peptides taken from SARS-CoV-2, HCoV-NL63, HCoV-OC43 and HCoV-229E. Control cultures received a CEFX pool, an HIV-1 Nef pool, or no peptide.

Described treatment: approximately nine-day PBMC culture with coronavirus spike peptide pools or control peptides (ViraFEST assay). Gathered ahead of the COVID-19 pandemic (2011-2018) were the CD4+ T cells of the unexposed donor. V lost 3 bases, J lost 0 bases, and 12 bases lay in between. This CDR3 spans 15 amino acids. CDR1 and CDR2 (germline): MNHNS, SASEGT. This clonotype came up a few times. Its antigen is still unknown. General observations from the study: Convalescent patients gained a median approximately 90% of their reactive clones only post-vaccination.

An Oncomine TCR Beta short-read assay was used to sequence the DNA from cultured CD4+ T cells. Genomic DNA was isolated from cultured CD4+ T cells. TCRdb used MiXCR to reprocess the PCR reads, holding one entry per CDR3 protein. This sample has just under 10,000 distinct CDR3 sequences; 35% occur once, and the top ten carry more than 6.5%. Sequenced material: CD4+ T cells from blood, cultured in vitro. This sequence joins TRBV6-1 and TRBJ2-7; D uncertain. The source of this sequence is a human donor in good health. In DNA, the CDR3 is TGTGCCAGCAGTGACTCCGGACGCCACTCCTACGAGCAGTACTTC. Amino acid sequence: CASSDSGRHSYEQYF.